This TCR beta chain originates from a study of shared clonotypes between healthy human individuals. About the study: The study drew on two women and a few men aged 18 to 49 as donors. Each donor contributed plates that comprised three CD4 naive, three CD4 memory, two CD8 naive and one CD8 memory. Regarding the study as a whole: Limitation of the genetic and exposure-history diversity represented came from the few donors.

About this clone: The antigen is not known.

Genomic DNA per cell subset filled all wells of several immunoSEQ plates. Repertoires were generated with immunoSEQ multiplex PCR, while TCRdb's copy carries only in-frame clones and drops some. The sample lists hundreds of thousands of clones; 55% to 85% were seen once. Germline lookup yields CDR1 SQVTM and CDR2 ANQGSEA. The V gene lost 8 bases and the J gene lost 0 bases, with 19 bases spanning the gap. CDR3 size: 16 residues. Material for sequencing was memory CD4+ T cells sorted from blood. Stated subset: CD45RA-negative fraction. This TCR came from a woman aged 30 to 39 in good health. The V and J genes are TRBV29-1 and TRBJ1-4; tentative D call: TRBD1 (5 bases). The CDR3 coding sequence is TGCAGCCTGCCTGCCGGGACGCCTACAACTAATGAAAAACTGTTTTTT. It translates to CSLPAGTPTTNEKLFF.